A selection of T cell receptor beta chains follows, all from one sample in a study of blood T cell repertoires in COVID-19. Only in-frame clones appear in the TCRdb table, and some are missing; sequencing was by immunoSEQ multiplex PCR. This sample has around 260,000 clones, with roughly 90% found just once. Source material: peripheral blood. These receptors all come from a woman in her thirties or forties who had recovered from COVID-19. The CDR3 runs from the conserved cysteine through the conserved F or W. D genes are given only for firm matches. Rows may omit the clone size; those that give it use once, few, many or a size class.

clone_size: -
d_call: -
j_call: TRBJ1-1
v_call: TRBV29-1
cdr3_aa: CSVEDHEGTPEAFF
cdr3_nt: TGCAGCGTTGAAGATCATGAGGGTACCCCTGAAGCTTTCTTT

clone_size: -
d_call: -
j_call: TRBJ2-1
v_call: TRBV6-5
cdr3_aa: CRSGSISYNEQFF
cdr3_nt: TGTCGGAGCGGGTCCATCTCCTACAATGAGCAGTTCTTC

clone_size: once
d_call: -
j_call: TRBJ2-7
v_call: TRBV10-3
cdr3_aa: CAISQKQGDEQYF
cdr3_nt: TGTGCCATCAGCCAAAAACAGGGAGACGAGCAGTACTTC

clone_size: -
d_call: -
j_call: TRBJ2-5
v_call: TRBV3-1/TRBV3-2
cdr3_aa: CASSQRLGGIVETQYF
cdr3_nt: TGTGCCAGCAGCCAGAGATTAGGCGGGATAGTAGAGACCCAGTACTTC

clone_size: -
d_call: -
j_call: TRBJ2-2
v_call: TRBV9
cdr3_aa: CASSVGGETGELFF
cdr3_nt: TGTGCCAGCAGCGTTGGAGGGGAGACCGGGGAGCTGTTTTTT

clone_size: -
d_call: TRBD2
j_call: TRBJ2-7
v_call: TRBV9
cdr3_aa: CASSVGLAGGRQYF
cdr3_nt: TGTGCCAGCAGCGTAGGGCTAGCGGGAGGGCGGCAGTACTTC

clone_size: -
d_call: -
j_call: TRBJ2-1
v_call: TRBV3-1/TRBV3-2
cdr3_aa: CASSLRGGNEQFF
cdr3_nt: TGTGCCAGCAGCCTCAGAGGGGGCAATGAGCAGTTCTTC

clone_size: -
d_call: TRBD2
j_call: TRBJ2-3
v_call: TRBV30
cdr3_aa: CAWSPGTSRTDTQYF
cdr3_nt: TGTGCCTGGAGTCCTGGGACTAGTAGAACAGATACGCAGTATTTT

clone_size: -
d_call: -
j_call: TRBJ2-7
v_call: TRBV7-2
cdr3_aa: CASSLNQGSVYEQYF
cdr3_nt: TGTGCCAGCAGCCTCAATCAGGGGTCTGTCTACGAGCAGTACTTC

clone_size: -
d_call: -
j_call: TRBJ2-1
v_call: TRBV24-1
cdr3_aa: CATSDPEFSEQFF
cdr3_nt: TGTGCCACCAGTGACCCCGAGTTCTCTGAGCAGTTCTTC

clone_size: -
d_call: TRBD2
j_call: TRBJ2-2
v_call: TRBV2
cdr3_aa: CASRELAGNTGELFF
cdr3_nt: TGTGCCAGCAGGGAACTAGCGGGGAACACCGGGGAGCTGTTTTTT

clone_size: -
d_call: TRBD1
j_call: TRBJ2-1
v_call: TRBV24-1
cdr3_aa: CATAEGADNEQFF
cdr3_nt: TGTGCCACCGCAGAGGGGGCCGACAATGAGCAGTTCTTC

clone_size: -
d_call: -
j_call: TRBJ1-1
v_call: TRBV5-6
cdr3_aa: CASSFLLGGLVGTEAFF
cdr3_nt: TGTGCCAGCAGCTTTCTCCTCGGGGGGTTGGTTGGAACTGAAGCTTTCTTT

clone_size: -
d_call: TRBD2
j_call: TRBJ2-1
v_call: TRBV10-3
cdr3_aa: CAIMAGGVGYNEQFF
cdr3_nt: TGTGCCATCATGGCGGGAGGAGTCGGGTACAATGAGCAGTTCTTC

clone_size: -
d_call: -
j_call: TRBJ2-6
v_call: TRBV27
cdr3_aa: CASSLWGGTPGANVLTF
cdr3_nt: TGTGCCAGCAGTTTATGGGGCGGGACTCCTGGGGCCAACGTCCTGACTTTC

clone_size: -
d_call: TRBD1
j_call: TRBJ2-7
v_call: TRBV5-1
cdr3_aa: CASSWDRGYEQYF
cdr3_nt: TGCGCCAGCAGCTGGGACAGGGGCTACGAGCAGTACTTC

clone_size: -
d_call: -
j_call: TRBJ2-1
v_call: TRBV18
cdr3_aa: CASSRDMDKNEQFF
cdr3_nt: TGTGCCAGCTCACGCGACATGGACAAAAATGAGCAGTTCTTC

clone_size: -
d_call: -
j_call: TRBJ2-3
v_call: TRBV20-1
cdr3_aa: CSASGSADTQYF
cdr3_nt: TGCAGTGCTAGTGGGAGCGCAGATACGCAGTATTTT

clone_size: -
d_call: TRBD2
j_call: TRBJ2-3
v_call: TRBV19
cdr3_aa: CASSIRLAGGTDTQYF
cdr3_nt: TGTGCCAGTAGTATACGACTAGCGGGAGGCACAGATACGCAGTATTTT

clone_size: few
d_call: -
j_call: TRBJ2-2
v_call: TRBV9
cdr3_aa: CASSVVSAPGDGELFF
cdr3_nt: TGTGCCAGCAGCGTAGTGAGCGCCCCGGGGGACGGGGAGCTGTTTTTT

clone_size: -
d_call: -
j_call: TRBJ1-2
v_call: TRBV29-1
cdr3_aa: CSVTNSYGYTF
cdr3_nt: TGCAGCGTTACAAACAGCTATGGCTACACCTTC

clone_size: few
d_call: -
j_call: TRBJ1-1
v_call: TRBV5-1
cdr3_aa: CASSLDLNTEAFF
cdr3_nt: TGCGCCAGCAGCTTGGACTTGAACACTGAAGCTTTCTTT

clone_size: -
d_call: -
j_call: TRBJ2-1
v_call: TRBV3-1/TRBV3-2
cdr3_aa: CASSLDYAGPGSGEQFF
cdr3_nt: TGTGCCAGCAGCCTCGACTATGCGGGGCCTGGTAGCGGTGAGCAGTTCTTC

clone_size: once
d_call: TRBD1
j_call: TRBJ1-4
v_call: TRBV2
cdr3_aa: CASIKDRLMGEKLFF
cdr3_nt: TGTGCCAGCATTAAGGACAGGTTGATGGGTGAAAAACTGTTTTTT

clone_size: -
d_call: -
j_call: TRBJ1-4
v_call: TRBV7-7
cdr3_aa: CASSPGHREKLFF
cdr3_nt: TGTGCTAGCAGCCCCGGACACCGTGAAAAACTGTTTTTT

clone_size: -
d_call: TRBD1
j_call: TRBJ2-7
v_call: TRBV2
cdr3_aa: CASRDRSSYEQYF
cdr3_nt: TGTGCCAGCAGGGACAGGAGCTCCTACGAGCAGTACTTC

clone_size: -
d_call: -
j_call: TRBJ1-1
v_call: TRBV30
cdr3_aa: CAWNPGQSEAFF
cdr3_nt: TGTGCCTGGAACCCCGGACAGAGTGAAGCTTTCTTT

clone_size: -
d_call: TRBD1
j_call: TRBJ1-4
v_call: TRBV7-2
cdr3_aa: CASSLEGTGVEKLFF
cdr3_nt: TGTGCCAGCAGCTTAGAGGGGACAGGGGTGGAAAAACTGTTTTTT

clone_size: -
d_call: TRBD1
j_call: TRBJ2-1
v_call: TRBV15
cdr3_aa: CATSRDGRQGARNEQFF
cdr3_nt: TGTGCCACCAGCAGAGACGGACGACAGGGGGCGCGTAATGAGCAGTTCTTC

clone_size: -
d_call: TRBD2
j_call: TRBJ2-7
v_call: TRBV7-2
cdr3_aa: CASSLTGLAAQYF
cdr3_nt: TGTGCCAGCAGCTTAACGGGACTAGCGGCTCAGTACTTC

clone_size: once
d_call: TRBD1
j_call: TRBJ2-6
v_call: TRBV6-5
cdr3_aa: CASSIQGYGANVLTF
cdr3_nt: TGTGCCAGCAGTATACAGGGGTACGGGGCCAACGTCCTGACTTTC

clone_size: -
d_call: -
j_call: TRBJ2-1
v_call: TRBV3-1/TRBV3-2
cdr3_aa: CASSQAWRDNEQFF
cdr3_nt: TGTGCCAGCAGCCAAGCATGGCGGGACAATGAGCAGTTCTTC

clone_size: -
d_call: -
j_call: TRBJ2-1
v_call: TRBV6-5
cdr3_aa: CASSYVGGEQFF
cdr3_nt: TGTGCCAGCAGTTACGTGGGAGGTGAGCAGTTCTTC

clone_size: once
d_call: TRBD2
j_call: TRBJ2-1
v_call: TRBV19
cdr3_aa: CASSTAVTSGRRHEQFF
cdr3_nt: TGTGCCAGTAGTACGGCCGTCACTAGCGGGAGAAGGCATGAGCAGTTCTTC

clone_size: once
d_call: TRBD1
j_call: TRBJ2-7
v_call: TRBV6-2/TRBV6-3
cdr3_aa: CASSIRGTGSYAYEQYF
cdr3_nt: TGTGCCAGCAGTATACGCGGGACAGGGAGTTATGCCTACGAGCAGTACTTC

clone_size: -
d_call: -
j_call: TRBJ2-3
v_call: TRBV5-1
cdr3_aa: CASSQFPETSTDTQYF
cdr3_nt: TGCGCCAGCAGTCAGTTCCCCGAGACTAGCACAGATACGCAGTATTTT

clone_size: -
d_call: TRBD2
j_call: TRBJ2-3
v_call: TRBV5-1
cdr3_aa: CASSADSLAGQGTQYF
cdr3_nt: TGCGCCAGCAGCGCGGATAGCCTAGCGGGCCAGGGGACGCAGTATTTT

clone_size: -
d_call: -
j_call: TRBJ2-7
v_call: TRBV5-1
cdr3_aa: CASRGAPYEQYF
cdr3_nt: TGCGCCAGCCGGGGGGCCCCCTACGAGCAGTACTTC

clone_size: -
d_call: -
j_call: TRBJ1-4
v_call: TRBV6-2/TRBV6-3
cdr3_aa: CASSPRQGLNEKLFF
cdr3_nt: TGTGCCAGCAGTCCCCGGCAGGGACTTAATGAAAAACTGTTTTTT

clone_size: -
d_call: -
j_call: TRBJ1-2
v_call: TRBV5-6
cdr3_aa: CASREGQPDNYGYTF
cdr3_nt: TGTGCCAGCAGGGAAGGACAGCCTGATAACTATGGCTACACCTTC

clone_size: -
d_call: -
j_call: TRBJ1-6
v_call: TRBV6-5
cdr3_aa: CASSSPGSPLHF
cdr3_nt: TGTGCCAGCAGCTCTCCGGGGTCACCCCTCCACTTT

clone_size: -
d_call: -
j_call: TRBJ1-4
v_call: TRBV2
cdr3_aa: CASSQGAMETNEKLFF
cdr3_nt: TGTGCCAGCAGCCAAGGGGCTATGGAAACTAATGAAAAACTGTTTTTT

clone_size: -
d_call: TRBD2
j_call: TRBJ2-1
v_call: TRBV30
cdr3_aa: CAWSVSSGRPNEQFF
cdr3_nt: TGTGCCTGGAGTGTGTCCAGCGGGAGACCCAATGAGCAGTTCTTC

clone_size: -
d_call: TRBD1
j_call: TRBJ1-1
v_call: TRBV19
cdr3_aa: CASSSRDSTEAFF
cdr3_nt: TGTGCCAGTAGTAGCCGGGACAGCACTGAAGCTTTCTTT

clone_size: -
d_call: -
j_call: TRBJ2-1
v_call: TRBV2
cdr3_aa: CASSAALGGEQFF
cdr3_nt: TGTGCCAGCAGCGCTGCCCTCGGGGGTGAGCAGTTCTTC

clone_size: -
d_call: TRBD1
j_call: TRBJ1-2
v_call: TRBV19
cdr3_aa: CASRDRETGFYGYTF
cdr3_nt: TGTGCCAGCCGGGACAGAGAAACGGGTTTCTATGGCTACACCTTC

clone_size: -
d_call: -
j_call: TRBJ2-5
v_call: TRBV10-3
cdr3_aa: CAISPDAGPQETQYF
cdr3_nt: TGTGCCATCAGTCCCGACGCGGGACCGCAAGAGACCCAGTACTTC

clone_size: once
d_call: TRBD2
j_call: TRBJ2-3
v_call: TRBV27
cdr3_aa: CASSLSKGLARGTSTDTQYF
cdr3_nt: TGTGCCAGCAGTTTATCGAAGGGACTAGCCAGAGGAACTAGCACAGATACGCAGTATTTT

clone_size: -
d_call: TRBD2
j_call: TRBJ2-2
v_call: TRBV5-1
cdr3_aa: CASSVGLAGPGELFF
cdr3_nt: TGCGCCAGCAGCGTGGGACTAGCGGGCCCCGGGGAGCTGTTTTTT